This entry lists 27 T cell receptor beta chains sequenced from one sample in a study of T-cell reconstitution after alpha-beta-depleted transplantation in children. Unique molecular identifiers were incorporated when the TCRbeta library was constructed. TCRdb itself ran the PCR reads through MiXCR, one entry per CDR3 protein. The sample consists of 300,000 to 400,000 distinct CDR3 sequences, around 16% of them appearing once. The input for sequencing was PBMCs, mostly from graft donor cells, taken 360 days after TCRalphabeta/CD19-depleted stem cell transplant. The receptors were sampled from a male patient aged 2-10 years who had a stem cell transplant for acute lymphoblastic leukemia, so the T cells may come from the graft donor.

This clonotype was recorded at least ten times. This chain's CDR3 is CAIRTEIEETQYF. In DNA, the CDR3 is TGTGCCATTAGGACAGAGATTGAAGAGACCCAGTACTTC. The chain has TRBV10-3 and TRBJ2-5; D possibly corresponds to TRBD1 (6 bases). V shed 9 bases and J shed 3 bases, with 14 bases lying between them. Germline CDR1 is ENHRY and CDR2 is SYGVKD. The CDR3 extends over 13 amino acids.

The rearrangement joins TRBV4-3 to TRBJ2-1, with no clear D. From germline, CDR1 is LGHNA and CDR2 YSLEER. There are 17 residues in the CDR3. Trimming stripped 4 bases from V and 0 bases from J, with 16 bases between. The CDR3 DNA sequence: TGCGCCAGCAGCCCCCGTCGCTGGGGTGGCTCCTACAATGAGCAGTTCTTC. Protein product: CASSPRRWGGSYNEQFF.

This clonotype was seen many times. DNA for the CDR3: TGTGCCAGCAGTTTGACGGGAGATCTTGCCTACGAGCAGTACTTC. Translated: CASSLTGDLAYEQYF. V gene TRBV7-2 combines with J gene TRBJ2-7, with D possibly matching TRBD2 (6 bases). The germline V gene encodes CDR1 SGHTA and CDR2 FQGNSA. V gave up 6 bases and J gave up 2 bases, with 17 bases separating them. The CDR3 has 15 residues. The full variable domain, completed using reference TRBV7-2 and TRBJ2-7, is GAGVSQSPSNKVTEKGKDVELRCDPISGHTALYWYRQSLGQGLEFLIYFQGNSAPDKSGLPSDRFSAERTGGSVSTLTIQRTQQEDSAVYLCASSLTGDLAYEQYFGPGTRLTVT.

The V and J genes are TRBV25-1 and TRBJ2-7; the D gene could be TRBD1 or TRBD2 (5 bases each). The V and J ends lost 4 bases and 3 bases respectively, with 13 bases between them. The CDR3 length is 14 residues. The V gene's germline CDR1 is MGHDK and CDR2 SYGVNS. The CDR3 loop is CASSAEGWVYEQYF. The CDR3 nucleotides read TGTGCCAGCAGTGCTGAGGGGTGGGTCTACGAGCAGTACTTC.

This clonotype was counted ten times or more. The V call is TRBV7-2, the J call TRBJ2-1, with D possibly matching TRBD1 (5 bases). Per germline, CDR1 SGHTA and CDR2 FQGNSA. The CDR3 sequence is 15 residues long. Trimming pared 4 bases from V and 4 bases from J, leaving 14 bases between. CDR3 DNA sequence: TGTGCCAGCAGCTCCCACAGGAAAGTTTACAATGAGCAGTTCTTC. Its protein product is CASSSHRKVYNEQFF.

There are many counts of this clonotype. CDR3 protein: CASSLGQVYNEQFF. The DNA for the CDR3 is TGTGCCAGCAGCTTAGGACAGGTATACAATGAGCAGTTCTTC. The chain combines TRBV7-6 with TRBJ2-1; D perhaps matches TRBD1 (6 bases). The CDR3 totals 14 residues. With 1 base removed from V and 4 bases from J, the gap between germline ends came to 8 bases. Germline CDR1 reads SGHVS; CDR2 reads FNYEAQ. The whole variable domain, filled in from reference TRBV7-6 and TRBJ2-1, reads GAGVSQSPRYKVTKRGQDVALRCDPISGHVSLYWYRQALGQGPEFLTYFNYEAQQDKSGLPNDRFSAERPEGSISTLTIQRTEQRDSAMYRCASSLGQVYNEQFFGPGTRLTVL.

In its sample, this clonotype was seen a few times. The chain carries TRBV4-2 and TRBJ1-5, with 7 nucleotides matching TRBD1. Germline V CDR1 and CDR2: LGHNA, YNFKEQ. The V and J ends lost 0 bases and 6 bases, in that order; junction bases with no gene match: 8. CDR3 length equals 16 residues. The CDR3 reads CASSQDRPGGGQPQHF. In nucleotides, the CDR3 is TGTGCCAGCAGCCAAGATCGCCCAGGGGGGGGTCAGCCCCAGCATTTT.

V gene TRBV12-3 or TRBV12-4 combines with J gene TRBJ1-2, with 8 bases that match TRBD1. The V gene end was trimmed by 3 bases and the J gene end by 3 bases; junction bases not matched to a gene: 6. The CDR3 is made up of 15 amino acids. The CDR3 is CASSLYRGYYYGYTF. In DNA, the CDR3 is TGTGCCAGCAGTTTGTACAGGGGGTATTACTATGGCTACACCTTC.

This clonotype has at least ten counts. The chain carries TRBV28 and TRBJ2-7; a weak D match, TRBD1 (6 bases). Germline V gives CDR1 MDHEN, CDR2 SYDVKM. The CDR3 covers 15 residues. The V and J ends lost 6 bases and 4 bases respectively, with 19 bases between them. As DNA, the CDR3 is TGTGCCAGCAGGGGGGCGGGTCAAGGAGCGTACGAGCAGTACTTC. This translates into CASRGAGQGAYEQYF.

The chain links TRBV28 to TRBJ1-2; weak D call: TRBD1 (5 bases). Germline-derived CDR1 and CDR2 are MDHEN and SYDVKM. This CDR3 spans 14 amino acids. The germline V and J ends were trimmed by 1 base and 2 bases, with 8 bases remaining between them. CDR3: CASSLLTVNYGYTF. CDR3 bases: TGTGCCAGCAGTTTATTGACAGTCAACTATGGCTACACCTTC.

This clonotype was observed a few times. This sequence joins TRBV10-3 and TRBJ1-3; D is possibly TRBD1 (5 bases). Looked up from germline, CDR1 is ENHRY and CDR2 is SYGVKD. The CDR3 extends over 15 amino acids. Trimming removed 7 bases at V and 1 base at J, with 14 bases between. The CDR3 protein is CAITGTKGSGNTIYF. CDR3 DNA sequence: TGTGCCATCACAGGAACGAAGGGGTCTGGAAACACCATATATTTT.

This clonotype came up once. One base away lies a much larger clone, so this may be a sequencing read error. The J gene is TRBJ2-1, the V gene TRBV5-1; 8 bases map to TRBD2. This CDR3 region has 12 residues. The V segment lost 4 bases and the J segment 9 bases; nucleotides outside the gene matches: 3. CDR1 is SGHRS, CDR2 YFSETQ, per germline. The CDR3 reads CASSPGGTEQFF. The CDR3 bases are TGCGCCAGCAGCCCGGGGGGGACTGAGCAGTTCTTC.

As for this clonotype: A much larger clone differs from this one at a single base, so this may be a read error. V is TRBV6-5 and J is TRBJ2-3; 13 bases are a match to TRBD2. The V segment lost 3 bases and the J segment 7 bases; nucleotides outside the gene matches: 7. From germline, CDR1 is MNHEY and CDR2 SVGAGI. The CDR3 is 16 residues long. CDR3 sequence reads: CASSYTSGRGTNTQYF. CDR3 nucleotides: TGTGCCAGCAGTTATACTAGCGGGAGGGGTACAAATACGCAGTATTTT.

This clonotype was detected only a few times. The chain joins TRBV20-1 to TRBJ2-5; TRBD2 matches 8 bases. The CDR3 contains 17 residues. CDR1 and CDR2 from the germline V gene are DFQATT and SNEGSKA (reference sequence). Trimming removed 5 bases from V and 2 bases from J; junction bases left unmatched: 16. The CDR3 nucleotides are TGCAGTGCTGTCACGACTAGCGAACGATCAGGACAAGAGACCCAGTACTTC. It is translated as CSAVTTSERSGQETQYF.

A single count supports this clonotype. The chain carries TRBV18 and TRBJ2-1, with TRBD1 as a possible D gene (5 bases). Germline V gene lookup returns CDR1 KGHSH and CDR2 LQKENI. Trimming left V 5 bases short and J 6 bases short, with 23 bases between. This CDR3 region has 17 residues. CDR3 region: CASSAQRLGAAGNEQFF. The CDR3 DNA follows: TGTGCCAGCTCAGCCCAGCGTTTAGGGGCCGCCGGCAATGAGCAGTTCTTC.

This clonotype was seen many times. This chain links TRBV4-3 with TRBJ2-7; 10 positions agree with TRBD2. The CDR3 contains 15 residues. V lost 4 bases, J lost 7 bases, and 10 bases stayed unmatched. Germline loops: CDR1 LGHNA, CDR2 YSLEER. Written as DNA, the CDR3 is TGCGCCAGCAGCCGCTTCTTAGCGGGAGGATGGGAGCAGTACTTC. Translation gives CASSRFLAGGWEQYF.

This clonotype was counted ten times or more. The rearrangement uses TRBV4-3 and TRBJ2-1, with 8 bases identical to TRBD2. The germline CDR1 and CDR2 sequences are LGHNA and YSLEER. J lost 5 bases, V lost 0 bases, and 6 bases had no gene match. The CDR3 spans 16 residues. The CDR3 bases are TGCGCCAGCAGCCAAGATCGAGGGACTAGAAACAATGAGCAGTTCTTC. Translation gives CASSQDRGTRNNEQFF.

This clonotype was seen more than once but under ten times. The chain combines TRBV29-1 with TRBJ2-1; 9 bases are shared with TRBD2. Unmatched junction bases numbered 6, after V lost 3 bases and J lost 0 bases. CDR1 and CDR2 (germline): SQVTM, ANQGSEA. There are 16 residues in the CDR3. The CDR3 loop is CSVEGLAGSSYNEQFF. CDR3 bases: TGCAGCGTTGAGGGCCTAGCGGGAAGCTCCTACAATGAGCAGTTCTTC.

The chain joins TRBV3-1 to TRBJ2-2; the D gene is possibly TRBD2 (5 bases). The CDR3 runs 15 residues. CDR1 and CDR2 (germline): LGHDT, YNNKEL (reference sequence). Trimming took off 4 bases at V and 4 bases at J, with 13 bases between the two ends. The CDR3 DNA follows: TGTGCCAGCAGCCCTAGACCCGGGGTCACCGGGGAGCTGTTTTTT. It yields the protein CASSPRPGVTGELFF.

This sequence joins TRBV9 and TRBJ2-6; D is perhaps TRBD2 (6 bases). Between the trimmed V and J ends, which lost 4 bases and 1 base, there was a span of 27 bases. Germline V gene data show CDR1 as SGDLS and CDR2 as YYNGEE. This CDR3 has 21 residues. This CDR3 is CASSTNDAVVVGGSGANVLTF. DNA for the CDR3: TGTGCCAGCAGCACCAATGACGCTGTGGTCGTAGGAGGGTCTGGGGCCAACGTCCTGACTTTC.

In regard to this clonotype: One end of the junction varies from germline; a read error may be responsible. The chain employs TRBV30 and TRBJ2-5; TRBD1 agrees at 7 bases. Germline CDR1 is GTSNPN and CDR2 is SVGIG (reference sequence). The CDR3 spans 13 residues. CDR3 nucleotide sequence: TGTACCTGGAGTTGGACAGGTCAAGAGACCCAGTACTTC. Translation: CTWSWTGQETQYF.

The chain carries TRBV14 and TRBJ2-1, with D uncertain. This CDR3 region has 14 residues. The V gene lost 4 bases and the J gene lost 4 bases, with 11 bases spanning the gap. CDR1 SGHDN and CDR2 FVKESK come from the germline V gene. Here the CDR3 reads CASSPGRWYNEQFF. The CDR3 DNA reads TGTGCCAGCAGCCCGGGTCGTTGGTACAATGAGCAGTTCTTC.

The genes are TRBV20-1 and TRBJ2-1, with 8 bases matching TRBD2. J gave up 8 bases and V 6 bases, and 9 bases lay outside the gene matches. The CDR3 consists of 13 residues. Germline loops: CDR1 DFQATT, CDR2 SNEGSKA (reference sequence). The CDR3 nucleotides read TGCAGTGCCCCGGGAGGGCCGGGCTATGAGCAGTTCTTC. Residues: CSAPGGPGYEQFF.

This clonotype showed up just a few times. V usage is TRBV6-2 or TRBV6-3 and J usage is TRBJ1-4, with 9 bases identical to TRBD1. The CDR3 extends over 17 amino acids. Trimming at V came to 4 bases and at J to 3 bases, leaving 9 bases not matched to a gene. Germline CDR1 MNHEY, CDR2 SVGEGT. CDR3 bases: TGTGCCAGCAGTTCGTCACAGGGGGCGCGACCTAATGAAAAACTGTTTTTT. Encoded protein: CASSSSQGARPNEKLFF.

This clonotype has more than one count but fewer than ten. The rearrangement joins TRBV4-1 to TRBJ1-3, with D tentatively TRBD1 (6 bases). Trimming removed 0 bases at V and 0 bases at J, with 12 bases between. CDR3 length: 17 amino acids. Germline CDR1 reads MGHRA; CDR2 reads YSYEKL. CDR3 nucleotide sequence: TGCGCCAGCAGCCAAGATTACAGGGCAAGCTCTGGAAACACCATATATTTT. This codes for CASSQDYRASSGNTIYF.

This clonotype turned up a few times. CDR3 sequence: CASSPRRREGLFHTQYF. The CDR3 nucleotides are TGTGCCAGCAGTCCCAGACGACGGGAGGGCCTTTTCCATACGCAGTATTTT. The chain employs TRBV12-3 or TRBV12-4 and TRBJ2-3, with 8 bases fitting TRBD2. V shed 5 bases and J 7 bases; nucleotides not matched to a gene: 17. The CDR3 has 17 amino acids.

The chain employs TRBV10-1 and TRBJ1-1; no definite D call. The germline gives CDR1 WNHNN, CDR2 SYGVQD (reference sequence). V was clipped by 3 bases and J by 4 bases, with 12 bases between them. This CDR3 comprises 14 residues. For the CDR3, the DNA is TGCGCCAGCAGTGAAAGGCCTTCGAGCACTGAAGCTTTCTTT. Amino acid sequence: CASSERPSSTEAFF.